The present T cell receptor (beta chain) was sequenced within a study of shared clonotypes between healthy human individuals. Germline lookup yields CDR1 MNHGY and CDR2 SVAAGI. CDR3 length: 15 amino acids. V lost 4 bases to trimming and J lost 0 bases, with 13 bases between them. The authors distributed each subset's genomic DNA evenly over several immunoSEQ plates. This table comes from immunoSEQ multiplex PCR, and its TCRdb copy is limited to in-frame clones, with some not included. The data contain roughly 570,000 clones, roughly 98% of them seen just once; the ten biggest clones take up more than 0.3%. To note about this clone: The antigen remains undetermined.

Study-level points and caveats: It was only blood that was sampled, and tissue repertoires likely differ. The rarefaction results pointed to incomplete sorted-subset sequencing despite large depth.

It was CD45RO-negative cells, positively selected for CCR7, that made up naive CD8 cells, with terminally differentiated effector memory CD45RA+ cells excluded. Sequenced input: naive CD8+ T cells sorted from blood. The clonotype comes from a man aged 30 to 45 in good health. This chain connects TRBV6-9 to TRBJ2-7, with a tentative D call TRBD2 (5 bases). The CDR3 here is CASSFVAGASYEQYF. In DNA, the CDR3 is TGTGCCAGCAGTTTCGTGGCGGGCGCCTCCTACGAGCAGTACTTC.